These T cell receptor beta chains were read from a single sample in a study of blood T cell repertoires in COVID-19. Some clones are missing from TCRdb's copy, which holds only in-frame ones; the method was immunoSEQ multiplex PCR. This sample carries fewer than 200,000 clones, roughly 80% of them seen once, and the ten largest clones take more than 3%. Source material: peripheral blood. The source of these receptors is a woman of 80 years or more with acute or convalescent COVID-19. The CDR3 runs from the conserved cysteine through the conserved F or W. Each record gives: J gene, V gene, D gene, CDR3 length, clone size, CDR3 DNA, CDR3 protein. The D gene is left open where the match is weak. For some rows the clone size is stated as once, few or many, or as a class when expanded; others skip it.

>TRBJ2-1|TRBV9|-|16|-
TGTGCCAGCAGCGCCGAGGTCCAGCTGGGGCTCAATGAGCAGTTCTTC
CASSAEVQLGLNEQFF
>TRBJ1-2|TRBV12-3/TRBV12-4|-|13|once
TGTGCCAGCACCCGGGGAGGGGGGTATGGCTACACCTTC
CASTRGGGYGYTF
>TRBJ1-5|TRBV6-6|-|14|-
TGTGCCAGCACCAACGGGGGTAGCAATCAGCCCCAGCATTTT
CASTNGGSNQPQHF
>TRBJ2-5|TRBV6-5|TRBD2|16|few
TGTGCCAGCAGTTTGGGACTAGCGGGACGGGAAGAGACCCAGTACTTC
CASSLGLAGREETQYF
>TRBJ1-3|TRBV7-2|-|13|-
TGTGCCAGCAGCTTCCCTACTGGAAACACCATATATTTT
CASSFPTGNTIYF
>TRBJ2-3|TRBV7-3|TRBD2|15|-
TGTGCCAGCAGCCTAGCGGGGGGGCAGGTTGGTACGCAGTATTTT
CASSLAGGQVGTQYF
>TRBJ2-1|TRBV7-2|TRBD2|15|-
TGTGCCAGCAGCTTAAACTCCGGGGGGGTGGATGAGCAGTTCTTC
CASSLNSGGVDEQFF
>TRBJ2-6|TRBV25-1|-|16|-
TGTGCCAGCAGTGAAGTACACAACTCTGGGGCCAACGTCCTGACTTTC
CASSEVHNSGANVLTF
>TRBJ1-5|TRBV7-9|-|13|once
TGTGCCAGCAGCCAGACGGCGGGTCAGCCCCAGCATTTT
CASSQTAGQPQHF
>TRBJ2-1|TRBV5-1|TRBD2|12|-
TGCGCCAGCAGCTTGGTAGCGGGAGAGCAGTTCTTC
CASSLVAGEQFF
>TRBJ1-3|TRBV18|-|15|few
TGTGCCAGCTCACCGGGGGCCAGCTCTGGAAACACCATATATTTT
CASSPGASSGNTIYF
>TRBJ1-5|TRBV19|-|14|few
TGTGCCAGTAGTATCGGGTCTAATAATCAGCCCCAGCATTTT
CASSIGSNNQPQHF
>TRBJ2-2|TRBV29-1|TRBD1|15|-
TGCAGCGTAACCCGACAGGGAGCGAACACCGGGGAGCTGTTTTTT
CSVTRQGANTGELFF
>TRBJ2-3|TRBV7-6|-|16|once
TGTGCCAGCAGCTTAGGGCCCCTAGGTAATACAGATACGCAGTATTTT
CASSLGPLGNTDTQYF
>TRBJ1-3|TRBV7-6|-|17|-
TGTGCCAGCAGCTTATGGTCGGGGGGTCAATCTGGAAACACCATATATTTT
CASSLWSGGQSGNTIYF
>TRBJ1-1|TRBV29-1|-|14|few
TGCAGCGTGTCCTGGGGCGCTGGGAAGACTGAAGCTTTCTTT
CSVSWGAGKTEAFF
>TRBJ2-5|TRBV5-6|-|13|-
TGTGCCAGCAGCTTTAAGAGGCAAGAGACCCAGTACTTC
CASSFKRQETQYF
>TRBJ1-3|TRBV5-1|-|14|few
TGCGCCAGGAACAGGGCAACCTCTGGAAACACCATATATTTT
CARNRATSGNTIYF
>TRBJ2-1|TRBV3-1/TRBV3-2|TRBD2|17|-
TGTGCCAGCAGCCCTAGGACTAGCGGGACTCGGGGCAATGAGCAGTTCTTC
CASSPRTSGTRGNEQFF
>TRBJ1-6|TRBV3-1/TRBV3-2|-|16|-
TGTGCCAGCAGCCCCCTGGCGGTCGGCGGAGGTTCACCCCTCCACTTT
CASSPLAVGGGSPLHF
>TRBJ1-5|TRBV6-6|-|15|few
TGTGCCAGCAGTTATTTTGGACACCTAAATCAGCCCCAGCATTTT
CASSYFGHLNQPQHF
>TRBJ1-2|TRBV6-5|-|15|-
TGTGCCAGCAGCGGCAACCGGGACAAATCCTATGGCTACACCTTC
CASSGNRDKSYGYTF
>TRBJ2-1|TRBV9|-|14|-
TGTGCCAGCAGCGTAGGGGAGTCGGACAATGAGCAGTTCTTC
CASSVGESDNEQFF
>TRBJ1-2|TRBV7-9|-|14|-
TGTGCCAGCAAACCATACGGGGGAGGCTATGGCTACACCTTC
CASKPYGGGYGYTF
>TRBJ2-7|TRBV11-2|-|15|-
TGTGCCAGCAGCTTATCGGCAGGGTCGAAATACGAGCAGTACTTC
CASSLSAGSKYEQYF
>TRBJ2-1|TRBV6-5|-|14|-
TGTGCCATTATTAGCCTGGGAGGCTACAATGAGCAGTTCTTC
CAIISLGGYNEQFF
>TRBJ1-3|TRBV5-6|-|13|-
TGTGCCAGCAGCCGGACGGGGGGAAACACCATATATTTT
CASSRTGGNTIYF
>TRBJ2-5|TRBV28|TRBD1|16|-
TGTGCCAGTCGCAGAGGCGCCGGGACAGGGGCCCAGACCCAGTACTTC
CASRRGAGTGAQTQYF
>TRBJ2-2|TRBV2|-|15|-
TGTGCCACCCAAGGTCGGTCTTCGGGAACCGGGGAGCTGTTTTTT
CATQGRSSGTGELFF
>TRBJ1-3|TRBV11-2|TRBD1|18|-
TGTGCCAGCAGCTTAGACCTAAGACAGGGGCGGCCTGGAAACACCATATATTTT
CASSLDLRQGRPGNTIYF
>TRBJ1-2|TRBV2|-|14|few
TGTGCCAGCAGTGTCCGGGGTTTGGCAGATGGCTACACCTTC
CASSVRGLADGYTF
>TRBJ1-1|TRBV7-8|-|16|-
TGTGCCAGCAGCCAACAGATTCGGGGGATGAACACTGAAGCTTTCTTT
CASSQQIRGMNTEAFF
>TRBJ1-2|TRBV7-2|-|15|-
TGTGCCAGCAGCTTAGGGCTGGGGCCGGCGGGAGGCTACACCTTC
CASSLGLGPAGGYTF
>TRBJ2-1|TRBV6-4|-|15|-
TGTGCCAGCAGTTCGACAGCAAGCTCCTACAATGAGCAGTTCTTC
CASSSTASSYNEQFF
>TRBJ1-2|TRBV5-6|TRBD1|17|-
TGTGCCAGCAGCTTGGACCCCCACAGGGGGCGTTCCTATGGCTACACCTTC
CASSLDPHRGRSYGYTF
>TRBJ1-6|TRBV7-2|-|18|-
TGTGCCAGCAGCCCCGGGGGCTGGTTGGGGGGGTATAATTCACCCCTCCACTTT
CASSPGGWLGGYNSPLHF
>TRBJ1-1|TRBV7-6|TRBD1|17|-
TGTGCCAGCAGCACGGGCCGGACAGGGGCAATGAACACTGAAGCTTTCTTT
CASSTGRTGAMNTEAFF
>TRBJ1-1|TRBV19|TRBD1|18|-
TGTGCCAGTAGTACGGACAGGGGGATCGGGACATTGAACACTGAAGCTTTCTTT
CASSTDRGIGTLNTEAFF
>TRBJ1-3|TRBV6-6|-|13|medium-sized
TGTGCCAGCGGGGCTTACTCTGGAAACACCATATATTTT
CASGAYSGNTIYF
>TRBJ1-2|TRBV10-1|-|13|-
TGCGCCAGCAGTGACAGGGTATCTTCTGGCTACACCTTC
CASSDRVSSGYTF
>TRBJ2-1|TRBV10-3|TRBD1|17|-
TGTGCCATCAGTGAGACGAATCCGGGACAGGGAAAGAATGAGCAGTTCTTC
CAISETNPGQGKNEQFF
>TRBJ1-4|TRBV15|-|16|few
TGTGCCACCAGCAGAGAACCCGACAAGGAAAATGAAAAACTGTTTTTT
CATSREPDKENEKLFF